One sample yielded the 7 T cell receptor beta chains listed below, sequenced in a study of cytomegalovirus exposure and HLA in healthy donors. Both 60 Vbeta primers and 13 Jbeta primers went into the PCR. The repertoire was sequenced with immunoSEQ multiplex PCR; TCRdb's copy has only in-frame clones and lacks some. This sample has tens of thousands of clones, with around three quarters found just once. Sequencing was performed on PBMCs. Receptor source: a young man in good health and CMV-seronegative.

The rearrangement links TRBV18 to TRBJ2-4; D is possibly TRBD1 (5 bases). Trimming stripped 2 bases from V and 0 bases from J, with 14 bases between. The germline CDR1 and CDR2 sequences are KGHSH and LQKENI. The CDR3 length is 17 residues. CDR3 sequence: CASSPLDTDIAKNIQYF. CDR3 nucleotide sequence: TGTGCCAGCTCACCATTGGACACCGACATAGCCAAAAACATTCAGTACTTC.

The rearrangement links TRBV4-1 to TRBJ2-5, with D possibly TRBD2 on 6 matching bases. The J call may be faulty, since TRBJ2-7 better matches the DNA end. The CDR3 has 17 residues. Germline CDR1 reads MGHRA; CDR2 reads YSYEKL. This CDR3 is CASSQAPRGLFSYEQYF. For the CDR3, the DNA is TGCGCCAGCAGCCAAGCCCCCCGGGGACTGTTCTCCTACGAGCAGTACTTC.

The rearrangement uses TRBV7-2 and TRBJ2-2; tentatively, D is TRBD1 (6 bases). Trimming removed 5 bases from V and 5 bases from J, with 9 bases in between. The CDR3 sequence is 13 residues long. Germline loops: CDR1 SGHTA, CDR2 FQGNSA. DNA for the CDR3: TGTGCCAGCAGCCAGCAGGGGACCGGGGAGCTGTTTTTT. As protein: CASSQQGTGELFF.

This chain links TRBV7-2 with TRBJ2-7; TRBD2 matches 14 bases. The CDR3 has 17 residues. From germline, CDR1 is SGHTA and CDR2 FQGNSA. V was pared by 2 bases and J by 9 bases, with 12 bases of the junction left unmatched. CDR3 bases: TGTGCCAGCAGCTTATCGGGTGGGACTAGCGGGAGAGAAGGGCAGTACTTC. Translation gives CASSLSGGTSGREGQYF.

The chain combines TRBV19 with TRBJ2-2; D gene unclear. Germline V CDR1 and CDR2: LNHDA, SQIVND (reference sequence). The CDR3 totals 14 residues. V lost 7 bases to trimming and J lost 6 bases, with 15 bases between them. The CDR3 spells CASKKQPNAGELFF. The CDR3 DNA reads as TGTGCCAGTAAAAAACAGCCAAACGCCGGGGAGCTGTTTTTT.

Note on this clone: This is likely a read error, given that the CDR3 carries no conserved phenylalanine or tryptophan at its end. This sequence joins TRBV28 and TRBJ2-7; 9 bases are shared with TRBD2. CDR3 size: 14 residues. CDR1 and CDR2 (germline): MDHEN, SYDVKM. V lost 6 bases and J lost 3; bases outside the gene matches: 6. The chain's CDR3 is CASRRLADNYEQYL. The CDR3 DNA reads TGTGCCAGCAGAAGACTAGCGGATAACTACGAGCAGTACCTC.

This rearrangement joins TRBV7-9 to TRBJ2-2; the D gene is possibly TRBD2 (5 bases). The CDR3 runs 17 residues. Per the germline V gene, CDR1 is SEHNR and CDR2 is FQNEAQ (reference sequence). Trimming pared 5 bases from V and 2 bases from J, leaving 18 bases between. CDR3 residues: CASSRPRAAANTGELFF. DNA of the CDR3: TGTGCCAGCAGCCGCCCGCGGGCAGCCGCAAACACCGGGGAGCTGTTTTTT.